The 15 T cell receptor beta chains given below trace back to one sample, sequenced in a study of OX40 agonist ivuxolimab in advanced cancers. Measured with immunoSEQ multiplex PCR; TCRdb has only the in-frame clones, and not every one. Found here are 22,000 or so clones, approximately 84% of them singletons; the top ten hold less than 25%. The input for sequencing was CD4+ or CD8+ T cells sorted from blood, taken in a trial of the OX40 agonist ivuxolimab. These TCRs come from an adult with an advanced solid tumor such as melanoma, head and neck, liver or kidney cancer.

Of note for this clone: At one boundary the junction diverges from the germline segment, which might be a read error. The CDR3 is CASSPRFEGPQWYGQYF. The CDR3 region has the DNA TGTGCCAGCAGCCCCCGGTTTGAGGGGCCGCAGTGGTACGGGCAGTACTTC. The J gene is TRBJ2-7, the V gene TRBV13; D could derive from TRBD1 or TRBD2 (5 bases each). CDR1 is PRHDT, CDR2 FYEKMQ, per germline (reference sequence). The CDR3 totals 17 residues.

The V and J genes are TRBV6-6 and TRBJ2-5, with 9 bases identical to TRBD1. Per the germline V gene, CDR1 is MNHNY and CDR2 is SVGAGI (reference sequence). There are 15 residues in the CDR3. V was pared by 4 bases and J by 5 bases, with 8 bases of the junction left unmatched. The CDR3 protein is CASSSQGAQSETQYF. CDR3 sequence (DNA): TGTGCCAGCAGTTCACAGGGGGCTCAATCGGAGACCCAGTACTTC.

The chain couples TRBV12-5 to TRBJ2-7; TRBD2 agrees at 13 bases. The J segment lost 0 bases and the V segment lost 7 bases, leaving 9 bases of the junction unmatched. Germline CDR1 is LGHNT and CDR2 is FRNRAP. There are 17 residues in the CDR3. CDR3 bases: TGTGCTAGTGATCAGACTAGCGGGGGGTCTCGCTCCTACGAGCAGTACTTC. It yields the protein CASDQTSGGSRSYEQYF.

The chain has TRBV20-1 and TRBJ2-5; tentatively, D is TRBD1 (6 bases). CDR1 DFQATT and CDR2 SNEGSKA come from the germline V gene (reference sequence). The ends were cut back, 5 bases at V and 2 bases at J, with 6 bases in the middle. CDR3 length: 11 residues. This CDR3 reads CSAQGQETQYF. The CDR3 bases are TGCAGTGCTCAGGGGCAAGAGACCCAGTACTTC.

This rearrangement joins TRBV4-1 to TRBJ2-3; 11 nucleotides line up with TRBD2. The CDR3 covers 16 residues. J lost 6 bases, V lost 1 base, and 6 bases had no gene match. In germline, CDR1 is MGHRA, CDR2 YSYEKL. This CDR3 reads CASSQVLLAGGDTQYF. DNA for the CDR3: TGCGCCAGCAGCCAAGTCTTGCTAGCGGGAGGCGATACGCAGTATTTT.

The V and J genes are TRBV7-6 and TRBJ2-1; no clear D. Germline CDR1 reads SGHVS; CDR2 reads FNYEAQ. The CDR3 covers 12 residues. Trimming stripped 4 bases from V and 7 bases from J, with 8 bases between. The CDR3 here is CASSSLPNEQFF. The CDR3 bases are TGTGCCAGCAGCTCCCTCCCAAATGAGCAGTTCTTC. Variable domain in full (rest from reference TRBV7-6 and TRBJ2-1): GAGVSQSPRYKVTKRGQDVALRCDPISGHVSLYWYRQALGQGPEFLTYFNYEAQQDKSGLPNDRFSAERPEGSISTLTIQRTEQRDSAMYRCASSSLPNEQFFGPGTRLTVL.

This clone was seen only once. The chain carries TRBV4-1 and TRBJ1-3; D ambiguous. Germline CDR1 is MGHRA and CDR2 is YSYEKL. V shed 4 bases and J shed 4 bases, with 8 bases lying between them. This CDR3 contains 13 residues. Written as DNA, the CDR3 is TGCGCCAGCAGCCCCAGTTGGGGAAACACCATATATTTT. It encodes CASSPSWGNTIYF.

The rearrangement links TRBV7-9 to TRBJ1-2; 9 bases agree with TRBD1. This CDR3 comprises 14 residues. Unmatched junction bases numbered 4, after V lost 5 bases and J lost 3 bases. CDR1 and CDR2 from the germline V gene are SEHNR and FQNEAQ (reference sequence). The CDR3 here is CASSGRTGDYGYTF. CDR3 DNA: TGTGCCAGCAGCGGGCGGACAGGGGACTATGGCTACACCTTC.

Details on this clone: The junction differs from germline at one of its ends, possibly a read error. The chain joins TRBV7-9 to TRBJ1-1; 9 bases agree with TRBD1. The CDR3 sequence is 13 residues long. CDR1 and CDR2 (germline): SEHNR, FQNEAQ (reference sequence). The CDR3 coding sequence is TGTGCCAGCAGCTTCAGTTTGGGACAGGGCCCGACCTTT. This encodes CASSFSLGQGPTF.

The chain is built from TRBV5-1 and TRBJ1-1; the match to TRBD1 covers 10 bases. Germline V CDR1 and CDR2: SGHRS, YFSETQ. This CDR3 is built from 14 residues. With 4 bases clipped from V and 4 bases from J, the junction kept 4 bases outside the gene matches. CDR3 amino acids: CASSRRTGGTEAFF. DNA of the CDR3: TGCGCCAGCAGCCGAAGGACAGGGGGCACTGAAGCTTTCTTT.

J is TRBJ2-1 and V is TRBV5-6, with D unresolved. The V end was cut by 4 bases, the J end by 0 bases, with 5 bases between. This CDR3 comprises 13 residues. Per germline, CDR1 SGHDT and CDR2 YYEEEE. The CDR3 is CASSQSSYNEQFF. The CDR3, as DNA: TGTGCCAGCAGCCAGAGCTCCTACAATGAGCAGTTCTTC.

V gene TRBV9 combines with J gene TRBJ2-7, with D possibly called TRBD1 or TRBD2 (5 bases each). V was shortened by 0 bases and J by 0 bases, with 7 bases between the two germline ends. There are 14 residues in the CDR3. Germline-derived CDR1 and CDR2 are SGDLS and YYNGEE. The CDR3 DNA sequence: TGTGCCAGCAGCGTAGCGGGGCCCTCCTACGAGCAGTACTTC. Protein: CASSVAGPSYEQYF.

CDR3 bases: TGTGCCAGCAGCGTGTCCGGACTAGCGCGGTACAATGAGCAGTTCTTC. This codes for CASSVSGLARYNEQFF. The chain has TRBV9 and TRBJ2-1; 9 bases line up with TRBD2. The CDR3 is 16 amino acids. The germline V gene has CDR1 SGDLS and CDR2 YYNGEE. Germline trimming cut 2 bases from V and 4 bases from J; bases unmatched to any gene: 7.

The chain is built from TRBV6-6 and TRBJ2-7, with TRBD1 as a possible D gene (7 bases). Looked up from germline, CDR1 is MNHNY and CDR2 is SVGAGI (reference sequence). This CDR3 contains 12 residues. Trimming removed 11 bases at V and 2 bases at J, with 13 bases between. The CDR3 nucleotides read TGTGCCTGCGGGACAGCCACCTACGAGCAGTACTTC. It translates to CACGTATYEQYF.

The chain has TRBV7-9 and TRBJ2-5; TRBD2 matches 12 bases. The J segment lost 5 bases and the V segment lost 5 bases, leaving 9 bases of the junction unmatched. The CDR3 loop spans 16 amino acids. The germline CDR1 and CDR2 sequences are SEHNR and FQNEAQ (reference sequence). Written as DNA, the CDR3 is TGTGCCAGCAGCGACTCGGGACTAGCGGGTGAGGAGACCCAGTACTTC. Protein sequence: CASSDSGLAGEETQYF.